The 14 T cell receptor beta chains listed next were all sequenced from one sample in a study of regulatory T cells in long-lasting Graves disease. Arm-PCR of CDR3 regions and iRepertoire HTBI primers were the basis on which TCR beta libraries were built. In TCRdb, the multiplex PCR reads were re-called with MiXCR into one record per CDR3 protein. The sample yields roughly 400,000 distinct CDR3 sequences, less than 25% seen once. The time point is: persistent/refractory GD, antithyroid drugs over 5 years with positive TRAb. From RNA extracted from PBMCs, the TCR library was made. The sequenced sample was peripheral blood mononuclear cells (PBMCs), obtained when the disease was refractory, from a patient treated with antithyroid drugs. These receptors came from a female donor with Graves disease.

The chain carries TRBV12-3 or TRBV12-4 and TRBJ1-5; TRBD1 aligns across 7 bases. This CDR3 spans 20 amino acids. Losses at the gene ends were 6 bases for V and 0 bases for J; bases not matched to a gene: 20. The CDR3 DNA reads as TGTGCCAGCAGAGGGTGGACAGGAGGCAGGGACTCCAGTAGCAATCAGCCCCAGCATTTT. This gives the protein CASRGWTGGRDSSSNQPQHF.

This clonotype turned up a few times. The V gene is TRBV7-9, the J gene TRBJ1-1, with TRBD1 matching 10 bases. The ends lost 5 bases at V and 11 bases at J; junction bases unmatched: 14. Per germline, CDR1 SEHNR and CDR2 FQNEAQ (reference sequence). This CDR3 is 15 amino acids long. The CDR3 loop reads CASSRLSGTGEGAFF. The DNA for the CDR3 is TGTGCCAGCAGCCGTCTCTCCGGGACAGGGGAGGGGGCTTTCTTT.

Many counts were recorded for this clonotype. J is TRBJ1-5 and V is TRBV7-8; D remains ambiguous. V was trimmed by 5 bases and J by 9 bases, leaving 14 bases between them. The CDR3 consists of 13 residues. The germline CDR1 and CDR2 sequences are SGHVS and FQNEAQ. The DNA of the CDR3 is TGTGCCAGCAGCGCGGTTTCGGGTGTGCCCCAGCATTTT. Translation gives CASSAVSGVPQHF. Based on the CDR3 plus reference TRBV7-8 and TRBJ1-5, the full variable domain is GAGVSQSPRYKVAKRGQDVALRCDPISGHVSLFWYQQALGQGPEFLTYFQNEAQLDKSGLPSDRFFAERPEGSVSTLKIQRTQQEDSAVYLCASSAVSGVPQHFGDGTRLSIL.

The rearrangement links TRBV7-9 to TRBJ2-1; D perhaps matches TRBD1 (5 bases). Trimming removed 5 bases at V and 9 bases at J, with 11 bases between. CDR1 SEHNR and CDR2 FQNEAQ come from the germline V gene (reference sequence). The CDR3 consists of 12 residues. This CDR3 reads CASSPRVIEQFF. The CDR3 DNA sequence: TGTGCCAGCAGCCCCAGGGTGATTGAGCAGTTCTTC. The entire variable domain, with the rest obtained from reference TRBV7-9 and TRBJ2-1, is as follows: DTGVSQNPRHKITKRGQNVTFRCDPISEHNRLYWYRQTLGQGPEFLTYFQNEAQLEKSRLLSDRFSAERPKGSFSTLEIQRTEQGDSAMYLCASSPRVIEQFFGPGTRLTVL.

The chain links TRBV6-1 to TRBJ1-2; D not resolved. The CDR3 has 12 amino acids. Germline loops: CDR1 MNHNS, CDR2 SASEGT. The V end lost 4 bases, the J end lost 2 bases, and 5 bases lay between the germline ends. The CDR3 DNA sequence: TGTGCCAGCAGTGGACTGAACTATGGCTACACCTTC. Translated: CASSGLNYGYTF.

Many counts were recorded for this clonotype. The chain is built from TRBV20-1 and TRBJ1-1, with D hard to call. Germline-derived CDR1 and CDR2 are DFQATT and SNEGSKA (reference sequence). This CDR3 has 9 amino acids. The V gene lost 6 bases and the J gene lost 8 bases, with 7 bases spanning the gap. This CDR3 is CSALPEAFF. CDR3 sequence (DNA): TGCAGTGCCCTTCCCGAAGCTTTCTTT.

This clonotype was seen only once. A read error may be the cause here, since a much bigger clone is one base away. The chain recombines TRBV10-3 with TRBJ1-2; perhaps TRBD1 as D (6 bases). V lost 10 bases, J lost 4 bases, and 19 bases lay in between. Germline CDR1 and CDR2: ENHRY and SYGVKD. The CDR3 spans 14 residues. CDR3 sequence (DNA): TGTGCCAGCGGAGCCAAGGGGGAAAGCTATGGCTACACCTTC. It yields the protein CASGAKGESYGYTF.

The rearrangement uses TRBV20-1 and TRBJ2-7; the D is unclear. The germline CDR1 and CDR2 sequences are DFQATT and SNEGSKA (reference sequence). CDR3 length: 12 amino acids. V lost 4 bases, J lost 4 bases, and 11 bases lay in between. CDR3 bases: TGCAGTGCTAAGCCTACACCGTACGAGCAGTACTTC. Translation gives CSAKPTPYEQYF.

This clonotype came up many times. The CDR3 sequence is CASTRVAGALVEKLFF. The CDR3 DNA is TGTGCCAGCACCCGAGTGGCGGGGGCGCTTGTTGAAAAACTGTTTTTT. The chain links TRBV6-1 to TRBJ1-4; maybe TRBD1 (6 bases). The germline V gene has CDR1 MNHNS and CDR2 SASEGT. The CDR3 consists of 16 residues. V was pared by 7 bases and J by 7 bases, with 22 bases between.

A few counts support this clonotype. The chain recombines TRBV12-3 or TRBV12-4 with TRBJ1-1; D is ambiguous. CDR3 size: 13 residues. Trimming stripped 0 bases from V and 10 bases from J, with 12 bases between. The CDR3 sequence: CASSLATVGRAFF. The CDR3 region has the DNA TGTGCCAGCAGTTTAGCGACCGTAGGTCGAGCTTTCTTT.

Ten or more counts support this clonotype. This chain links TRBV30 with TRBJ1-2; D is unresolved. The germline V gene encodes CDR1 GTSNPN and CDR2 SVGIG (reference sequence). Trimming removed 8 bases from V and 2 bases from J, with 15 bases in between. The CDR3 is made up of 13 amino acids. CDR3 sequence (DNA): TGTGCCGAAGCACGCGGGGTAAACTATGGCTACACCTTC. It yields the protein CAEARGVNYGYTF.

Turning to this clonotype: One junction end disagrees with the germline gene, perhaps due to a read error. This rearrangement joins TRBV7-3 to TRBJ2-7; 7 nucleotides agree with TRBD2. This CDR3 contains 15 residues. Germline CDR1 is SGHTA and CDR2 is FQGTGA. CDR3 sequence reads: CASSLNSGSAYEQHF. For the CDR3, the DNA is TGTGCCAGCAGCTTAAATAGCGGGTCAGCCTACGAGCAGCACTTC.

This clonotype showed up just a few times. The chain has TRBV28 and TRBJ2-2, with 7 bases identical to TRBD2. The V gene end was trimmed by 7 bases and the J gene end by 3 bases; junction bases not matched to a gene: 8. Germline loops: CDR1 MDHEN, CDR2 SYDVKM. The CDR3 runs 15 residues. The CDR3 here is CASIQGGRDTGELFF. In nucleotides, the CDR3 is TGTGCCAGCATTCAGGGAGGGCGAGACACCGGGGAGCTGTTTTTT.

Concerning this clonotype itself: A much larger clone differs by one base, so this may be a read error. This chain links TRBV6-2 or TRBV6-3 with TRBJ2-7; TRBD1 matches 7 bases. The V segment lost 8 bases and the J segment 2 bases; nucleotides outside the gene matches: 6. Germline V gene data show CDR1 as MNHEY and CDR2 as SVGEGT. CDR3 size: 13 residues. The CDR3 spells CASGVDRAYEQYF. As DNA, the CDR3 is TGTGCCAGCGGTGTCGACAGGGCCTACGAGCAGTACTTC.